This T cell receptor beta chain was captured by sequencing in a study of glioma-infiltrating T cells after dendritic cell vaccination. The CDR3 is made up of 13 amino acids. Trimming stripped 1 base from V and 3 bases from J, with 10 bases between. Germline-derived CDR1 and CDR2 are SQVTM and ANQGSEA. Amplification used 60 V beta primers and 13 J beta primers. Only in-frame clones appear in the TCRdb table, and some are missing; sequencing was by immunoSEQ multiplex PCR. The sample consists of fewer than 100,000 clones, over 75% of them appearing once. The sequence derives from a human donor with glioblastoma. The sample was blood, taken before dendritic cell vaccination. The genes are TRBV29-1 and TRBJ2-7; possible D gene TRBD1, 5 bases. The CDR3 loop is CSVEGQGNYEQYF. CDR3 nucleotide sequence: TGCAGCGTTGAAGGGCAGGGAAACTACGAGCAGTACTTC.